Sequencing of this T cell receptor beta chain was carried out in a study of blood T cell repertoires in COVID-19. Repertoires were generated with immunoSEQ multiplex PCR, while TCRdb's copy carries only in-frame clones and drops some. The table includes approximately 330,000 clones, nearly 90% detected once. The material sequenced was peripheral blood. The receptor comes from a woman aged 40 to 50 with COVID-19, enrolled during active disease.

This CDR3 is CASSRTSGWGETQYF. DNA for the CDR3: TGCGCCAGCAGTAGAACTAGCGGATGGGGAGAGACCCAGTACTTC. This chain connects TRBV5-1 to TRBJ2-5; 8 bases are shared with TRBD2. CDR1 and CDR2 (germline): SGHRS, YFSETQ. V lost 5 bases and J lost 4; bases outside the gene matches: 10. The CDR3 spans 15 residues.